This is a list of T cell receptor beta chains from one sample in a study of cytomegalovirus exposure and HLA in healthy donors. Data came from immunoSEQ multiplex PCR; TCRdb stores just in-frame clones and leaves some out. The sample has under 85,000 clones, roughly two thirds seen once. Sample: PBMCs. These receptors were obtained from a man aged 35-49 years in good health and CMV-seropositive. Each CDR3 is given with its conserved first and last residue. The D gene is left open where the match is weak. Expanded clones get a size class; other rows say once, few or many, or leave the size out.

V gene: TRBV7-9
clone size: -
D gene: TRBD2
J gene: TRBJ2-7
CDR3 DNA: TGTGCCAGCGGCGGACCAAGCGGGGGTGCATACGAGCAGTACTTC
CDR3 protein: CASGGPSGGAYEQYF

V gene: TRBV27
clone size: -
D gene: TRBD2
J gene: TRBJ2-3
CDR3 DNA: TGTGCCAGCAGTCAGGGGCGGGAGGGCACAGATACGCAGTATTTT
CDR3 protein: CASSQGREGTDTQYF

V gene: TRBV19
clone size: once
D gene: TRBD2
J gene: TRBJ2-1
CDR3 DNA: TGTGCCAGTAGTATCGGAACTAGCGGCAATGAGCAGTTCTTC
CDR3 protein: CASSIGTSGNEQFF

V gene: TRBV7-9
clone size: once
D gene: TRBD2
J gene: TRBJ2-1
CDR3 DNA: TGTGCCAGCAGCTTAGGGCTAGCGGGGGCCGACAATGAGCAGTTCTTC
CDR3 protein: CASSLGLAGADNEQFF

V gene: TRBV9
clone size: once
D gene: TRBD2
J gene: TRBJ2-5
CDR3 DNA: TGTGCCAGCAGCGTGGGCAGCGGGGGAGAGACCCAGTACTTC
CDR3 protein: CASSVGSGGETQYF

V gene: TRBV7-9
clone size: -
D gene: -
J gene: TRBJ1-1
CDR3 DNA: TGTGCCAGCAGCACTAGCATCAGGGTAAAGAACACTGAAGCTTTCTTT
CDR3 protein: CASSTSIRVKNTEAFF

V gene: TRBV6-6
clone size: -
D gene: -
J gene: TRBJ1-1
CDR3 DNA: TGTGCCAGCGGGGGGGGCACTGAAGCTTTCTTT
CDR3 protein: CASGGGTEAFF

V gene: TRBV21-1
clone size: -
D gene: -
J gene: TRBJ2-5
CDR3 DNA: TGTGCCAGCAGCAAAGGGACTAGCGGCCAAGAGACCCAGTACTTC
CDR3 protein: CASSKGTSGQETQYF

V gene: TRBV4-1
clone size: -
D gene: -
J gene: TRBJ1-5
CDR3 DNA: TGCGCCAGCAGCCAAGAGTACAGGGAATATCAGCCCCAGCATTTT
CDR3 protein: CASSQEYREYQPQHF

V gene: TRBV11-1
clone size: -
D gene: -
J gene: TRBJ2-2
CDR3 DNA: TGTGCCAGCAGCTTGGGAAGCGGGAACACCGGGGAGCTGTTTTTT
CDR3 protein: CASSLGSGNTGELFF

V gene: TRBV10-3
clone size: -
D gene: -
J gene: TRBJ2-6
CDR3 DNA: TGTGCCATCAGCCTTAACCGAGGTGGGGCCAACGTCCTGACTTTC
CDR3 protein: CAISLNRGGANVLTF

V gene: TRBV28
clone size: few
D gene: TRBD1
J gene: TRBJ1-1
CDR3 DNA: TGTGCCAGCAGTTTAAGACTCGGGACAGCCACTGAAGCTTTCTTT
CDR3 protein: CASSLRLGTATEAFF

V gene: TRBV21-1
clone size: -
D gene: -
J gene: TRBJ2-5
CDR3 DNA: TGTGCCAGCAAGAGAGGCGAGACCCAGTACTTC
CDR3 protein: CASKRGETQYF

V gene: TRBV4-3
clone size: once
D gene: TRBD1
J gene: TRBJ2-3
CDR3 DNA: TGCGCCAGCAGCAAGGGACAGGGGGTAGATACGCAGTATTTT
CDR3 protein: CASSKGQGVDTQYF

V gene: TRBV4-2
clone size: -
D gene: -
J gene: TRBJ2-1
CDR3 DNA: TGTGCCAGCAGCCAATCCCGACTAAATGAGCAGTTCTTC
CDR3 protein: CASSQSRLNEQFF

V gene: TRBV7-2
clone size: -
D gene: -
J gene: TRBJ1-3
CDR3 DNA: TGTGCCAGCAGCTTAGCTCGAACTATGGGAAACACCATATATTTT
CDR3 protein: CASSLARTMGNTIYF

V gene: TRBV27
clone size: -
D gene: TRBD2
J gene: TRBJ2-7
CDR3 DNA: TGTGCCAGCAGTCCATTAGATAGCGGGAGTTACGAGCAGTACTTC
CDR3 protein: CASSPLDSGSYEQYF

V gene: TRBV27
clone size: -
D gene: -
J gene: TRBJ1-6
CDR3 DNA: TGTGCCAGCACCCGACAACAGACAGTACGGCGGAATTCACCCCTCCACTTT
CDR3 protein: CASTRQQTVRRNSPLHF

V gene: TRBV4-1
clone size: -
D gene: -
J gene: TRBJ1-1
CDR3 DNA: TGCGCCAGCAGTGGGAGGGTGGACACTGAAGCTTTCTTT
CDR3 protein: CASSGRVDTEAFF

V gene: TRBV6-6
clone size: -
D gene: TRBD1
J gene: TRBJ2-1
CDR3 DNA: TGTGCCAGCAATGTACAGGGGAGAAGTGAGCAGTTCTTC
CDR3 protein: CASNVQGRSEQFF

V gene: TRBV14
clone size: -
D gene: -
J gene: TRBJ2-3
CDR3 DNA: TGTGCTAGCAGCCTGTTGAGGGGGTCAGGAGATACGCAGTATTTT
CDR3 protein: CASSLLRGSGDTQYF

V gene: TRBV4-1
clone size: -
D gene: -
J gene: TRBJ1-1
CDR3 DNA: TGCGCCAGCCACCAACCGGGGAGCGGTACTGAAGCTTTCTTT
CDR3 protein: CASHQPGSGTEAFF

V gene: TRBV27
clone size: -
D gene: TRBD1
J gene: TRBJ2-1
CDR3 DNA: TGTGCCAGCAGTTTATCCGCCCGACGGACAGGGGTCAATGAGCAGTTCTTC
CDR3 protein: CASSLSARRTGVNEQFF

V gene: TRBV7-8
clone size: -
D gene: -
J gene: TRBJ2-7
CDR3 DNA: TGTGCCAGCAGCGACAGCTCCTACGAGCAGTACTTC
CDR3 protein: CASSDSSYEQYF

V gene: TRBV10-3
clone size: -
D gene: TRBD1
J gene: TRBJ2-1
CDR3 DNA: TGTGCCATCAGTGCTCCGGGACAGGGTCCTGGTGAGCAGTTCTTC
CDR3 protein: CAISAPGQGPGEQFF

V gene: TRBV5-1
clone size: -
D gene: -
J gene: TRBJ1-2
CDR3 DNA: TGCGCCAGCAGTAAGCGTAACGGTTATGGCTACACCTTC
CDR3 protein: CASSKRNGYGYTF

V gene: TRBV7-2
clone size: -
D gene: TRBD2
J gene: TRBJ2-7
CDR3 DNA: TGTGCCAGCAGCTTGGGCGGGACTACCTACGAGCAGTACTTC
CDR3 protein: CASSLGGTTYEQYF

V gene: TRBV4-3
clone size: few
D gene: TRBD2
J gene: TRBJ2-5
CDR3 DNA: TGCGCCAGCAGCCAAGCTGGGACTAGGAGGGAGACCCAGTACTTC
CDR3 protein: CASSQAGTRRETQYF

V gene: TRBV15
clone size: once
D gene: -
J gene: TRBJ2-2
CDR3 DNA: TGTGCCACCAGCCTACGACAGCGCCGGGAGCTGTTTTTT
CDR3 protein: CATSLRQRRELFF

V gene: TRBV11-1
clone size: -
D gene: TRBD2
J gene: TRBJ2-2
CDR3 DNA: TGTGCCAGCAGCGGACGGACGGGGGGATTGAACACCGGGGAGCCGTTTTTT
CDR3 protein: CASSGRTGGLNTGEPFF

V gene: TRBV15
clone size: -
D gene: -
J gene: TRBJ1-1
CDR3 DNA: TGTGCCACCAGCAGAGCCGACGCGGCTTATGAGGTCCGCGCTTTCTTT
CDR3 protein: CATSRADAAYEVRAFF

V gene: TRBV6-5
clone size: medium-sized
D gene: TRBD1
J gene: TRBJ1-1
CDR3 DNA: TGTGCCAGCAGTTACCAAAGACAGGGGGCGGAAGCTTTCTTT
CDR3 protein: CASSYQRQGAEAFF

V gene: TRBV29-1
clone size: -
D gene: TRBD2
J gene: TRBJ2-3
CDR3 DNA: TGCAGCGTCAAGCGGGAGTCTGGGGATACGCAGTATTTT
CDR3 protein: CSVKRESGDTQYF

V gene: TRBV10-3
clone size: -
D gene: -
J gene: TRBJ2-2
CDR3 DNA: TGTGCCATCAGTGAGGCAGGGGCGAATGGCGGGGAGCTGTTTTTT
CDR3 protein: CAISEAGANGGELFF

V gene: TRBV5-1
clone size: -
D gene: TRBD2
J gene: TRBJ2-7
CDR3 DNA: TGCGCCAGCAGCCAGGGACTAGCGGGAGAGCAGTACTTC
CDR3 protein: CASSQGLAGEQYF

V gene: TRBV27
clone size: -
D gene: -
J gene: TRBJ2-7
CDR3 DNA: TGTGCCAGCAGTTTAAGACCGCCAACCGGAGGAGGCAGCTCCTACGAGCAGTACTTC
CDR3 protein: CASSLRPPTGGGSSYEQYF

V gene: TRBV6-5
clone size: -
D gene: TRBD2
J gene: TRBJ2-7
CDR3 DNA: TGTGCCAGCAGAACCGGGACTAGTGCTTCCGAGCAGTACTTC
CDR3 protein: CASRTGTSASEQYF

V gene: TRBV19
clone size: -
D gene: TRBD2
J gene: TRBJ2-1
CDR3 DNA: TGTGCCAGTAGTATAGGACTAGCGGACTTGGAGCAGTTCTTC
CDR3 protein: CASSIGLADLEQFF

V gene: TRBV7-8
clone size: -
D gene: TRBD2
J gene: TRBJ2-3
CDR3 DNA: TGTGTCAGCAGGAGGTCCGGGAGGGCCCCAGATACGCAGTATTTT
CDR3 protein: CVSRRSGRAPDTQYF

V gene: TRBV5-4
clone size: -
D gene: -
J gene: TRBJ1-2
CDR3 DNA: TGTGCCAGCAGCTATCGGGGAGGGGATGGCTACACCTTC
CDR3 protein: CASSYRGGDGYTF

V gene: TRBV5-4
clone size: -
D gene: -
J gene: TRBJ2-5
CDR3 DNA: TGTGCCAGGGAGAGGGAGAGGGAGACCCAGTACTTC
CDR3 protein: CARERERETQYF

V gene: TRBV7-9
clone size: -
D gene: -
J gene: TRBJ1-3
CDR3 DNA: TGTGCCAGCAGCTTCGGAAGGAGCGGTGGAAACACCATATATTTT
CDR3 protein: CASSFGRSGGNTIYF

V gene: TRBV2
clone size: few
D gene: -
J gene: TRBJ2-5
CDR3 DNA: TGTGCCAGCAGTGAACTCGAGACAGGACAAGAGACCCAGTACTTC
CDR3 protein: CASSELETGQETQYF

V gene: TRBV11-2
clone size: -
D gene: TRBD2
J gene: TRBJ2-2
CDR3 DNA: TGTGCCAGCAGCTTAGCCTTGAGCGGGGGACCCACCGGGGAGCTGTTTTTT
CDR3 protein: CASSLALSGGPTGELFF

V gene: TRBV19
clone size: -
D gene: -
J gene: TRBJ1-2
CDR3 DNA: TGTGCCAGTAGTCAGACACTCTATGGCTACACCTTC
CDR3 protein: CASSQTLYGYTF

V gene: TRBV5-1
clone size: -
D gene: TRBD1
J gene: TRBJ2-5
CDR3 DNA: TGCGCCAGCAGCTCCACCGGGACAGGGGGGGGCGGGCAAGAGACCCAGTACTTC
CDR3 protein: CASSSTGTGGGGQETQYF

V gene: TRBV5-1
clone size: -
D gene: TRBD2
J gene: TRBJ2-5
CDR3 DNA: TGCGCCAGCCGATACCTAGCGGGGGGCGACCAAGAGACCCAGTACTTC
CDR3 protein: CASRYLAGGDQETQYF

V gene: TRBV30
clone size: few
D gene: -
J gene: TRBJ2-3
CDR3 DNA: TGTGCCTGGGGACTGGGGATTGCAGATACGCAGTATTTT
CDR3 protein: CAWGLGIADTQYF

V gene: TRBV28
clone size: -
D gene: -
J gene: TRBJ1-6
CDR3 DNA: TGTGCCAGCACTATGGCGGGGAATTCACCCCTCCACTTT
CDR3 protein: CASTMAGNSPLHF